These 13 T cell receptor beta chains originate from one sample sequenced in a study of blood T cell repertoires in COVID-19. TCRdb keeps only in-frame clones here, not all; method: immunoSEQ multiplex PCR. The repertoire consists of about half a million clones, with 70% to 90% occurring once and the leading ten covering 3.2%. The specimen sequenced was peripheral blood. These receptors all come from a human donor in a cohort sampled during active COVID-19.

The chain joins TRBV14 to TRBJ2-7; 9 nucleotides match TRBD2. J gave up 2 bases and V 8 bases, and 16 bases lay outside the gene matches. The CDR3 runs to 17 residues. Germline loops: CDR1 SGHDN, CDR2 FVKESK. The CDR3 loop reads CASEFGCASGTAYEQYF. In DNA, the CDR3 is TGTGCCAGCGAGTTTGGGTGCGCTAGCGGGACCGCCTACGAGCAGTACTTC.

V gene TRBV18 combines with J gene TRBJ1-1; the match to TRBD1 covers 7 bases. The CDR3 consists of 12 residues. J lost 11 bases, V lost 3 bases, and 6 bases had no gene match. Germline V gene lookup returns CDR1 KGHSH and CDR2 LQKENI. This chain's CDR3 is CASSPPGTEAFF. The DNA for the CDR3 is TGTGCCAGCTCACCCCCCGGGACAGAGGCTTTCTTT.

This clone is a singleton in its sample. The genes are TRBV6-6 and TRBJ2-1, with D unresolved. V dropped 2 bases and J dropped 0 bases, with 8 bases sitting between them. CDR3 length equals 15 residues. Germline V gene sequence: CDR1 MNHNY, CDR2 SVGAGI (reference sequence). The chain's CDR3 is CASSYPIGSYNEQFF. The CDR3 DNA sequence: TGTGCCAGCAGTTACCCTATCGGCTCCTACAATGAGCAGTTCTTC.

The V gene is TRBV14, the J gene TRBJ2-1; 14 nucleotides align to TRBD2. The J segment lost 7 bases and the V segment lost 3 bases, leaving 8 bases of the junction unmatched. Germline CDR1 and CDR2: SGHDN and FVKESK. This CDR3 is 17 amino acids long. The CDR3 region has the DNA TGTGCCAGCAGCCACCGCCAGGGACTAGCGGGAGTTAATGAGCAGTTCTTC. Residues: CASSHRQGLAGVNEQFF.

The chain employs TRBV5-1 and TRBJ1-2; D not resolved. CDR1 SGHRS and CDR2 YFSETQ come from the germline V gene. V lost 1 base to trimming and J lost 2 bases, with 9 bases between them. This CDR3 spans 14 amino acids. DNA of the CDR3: TGCGCCAGCAGCTTGAGAGGGCAGAACTATGGCTACACCTTC. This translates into CASSLRGQNYGYTF.

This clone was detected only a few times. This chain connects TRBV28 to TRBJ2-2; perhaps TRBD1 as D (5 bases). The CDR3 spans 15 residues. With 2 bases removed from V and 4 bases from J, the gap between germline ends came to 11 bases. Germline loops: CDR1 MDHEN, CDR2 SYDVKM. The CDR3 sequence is CASSLIEGVTGELFF. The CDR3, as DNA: TGTGCCAGCAGTTTAATAGAAGGGGTCACCGGGGAGCTGTTTTTT.

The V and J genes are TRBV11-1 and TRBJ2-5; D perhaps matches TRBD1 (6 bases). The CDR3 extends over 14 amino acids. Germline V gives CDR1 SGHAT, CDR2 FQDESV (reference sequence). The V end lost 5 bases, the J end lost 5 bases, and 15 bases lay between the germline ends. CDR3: CASSRRGSRETQYF. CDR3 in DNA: TGTGCCAGCAGCCGCAGGGGATCTCGGGAGACCCAGTACTTC.

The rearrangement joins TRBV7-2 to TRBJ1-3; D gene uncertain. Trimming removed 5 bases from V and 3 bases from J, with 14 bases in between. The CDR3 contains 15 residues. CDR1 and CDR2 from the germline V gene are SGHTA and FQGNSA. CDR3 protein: CASSPALWVGNTIYF. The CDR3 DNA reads TGTGCCAGCAGCCCAGCGTTGTGGGTTGGAAACACCATATATTTT.

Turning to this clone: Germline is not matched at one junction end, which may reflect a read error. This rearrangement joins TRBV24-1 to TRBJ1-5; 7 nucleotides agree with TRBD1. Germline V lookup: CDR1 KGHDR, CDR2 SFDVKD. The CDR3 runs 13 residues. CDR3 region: CATSDRDWQPQHF. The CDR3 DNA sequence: TGTGCCACGAGTGACAGGGACTGGCAGCCCCAGCATTTT.

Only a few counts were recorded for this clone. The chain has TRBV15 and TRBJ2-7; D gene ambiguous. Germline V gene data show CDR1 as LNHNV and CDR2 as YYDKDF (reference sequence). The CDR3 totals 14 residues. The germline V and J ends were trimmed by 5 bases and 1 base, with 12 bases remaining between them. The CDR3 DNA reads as TGTGCCACCAGCCCCTTGGGCAGGTCCTACGAGCAGTACTTC. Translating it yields CATSPLGRSYEQYF.

The CDR3 nucleotides read TGTGCCACCCAAACCTTCGACAGGGAAGATTCACCCCTCCACTTT. Protein product: CATQTFDREDSPLHF. The chain carries TRBV24-1 and TRBJ1-6; 7 positions agree with TRBD1. V gave up 9 bases and J gave up 8 bases; unmatched junction bases: 12. The CDR3 has 15 residues. Germline CDR1 KGHDR, CDR2 SFDVKD.

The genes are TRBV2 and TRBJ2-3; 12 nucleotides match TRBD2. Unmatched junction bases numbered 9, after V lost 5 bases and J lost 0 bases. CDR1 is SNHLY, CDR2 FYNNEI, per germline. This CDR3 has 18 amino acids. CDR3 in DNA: TGTGCCAGCAGTCCTCTAGCGGGAGGGCCCTCTAGCACAGATACGCAGTATTTT. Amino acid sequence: CASSPLAGGPSSTDTQYF.

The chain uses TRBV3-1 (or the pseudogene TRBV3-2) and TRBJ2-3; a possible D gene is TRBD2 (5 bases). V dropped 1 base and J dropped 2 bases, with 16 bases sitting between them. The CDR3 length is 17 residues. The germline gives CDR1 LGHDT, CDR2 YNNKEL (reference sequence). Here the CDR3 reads CASSQGTAFGITDTQYF. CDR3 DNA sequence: TGTGCCAGCAGCCAAGGTACGGCGTTCGGGATCACAGATACGCAGTATTTT.